Listed here are 29 T cell receptor beta chains from one sample, sequenced in a study of T cell responses to AZD1222 COVID-19 vaccine. TCRdb's copy holds only in-frame clones and misses some; the assay was immunoSEQ multiplex PCR. The sample lists 90,000 to 150,000 clones, 88% occurring once. Source: peripheral blood, taken on day 0 of AZD1222 vaccination. All receptors derive from an adult in good health.

V usage is TRBV7-9 and J usage is TRBJ2-5; TRBD1 agrees at 8 bases. Looked up from germline, CDR1 is SEHNR and CDR2 is FQNEAQ (reference sequence). Trimming cost V 2 bases and J 5 bases; bases outside gene matches: 7. The CDR3 runs 15 residues. The CDR3 DNA sequence: TGTGCCAGCAGCTTATTACGACAGGGGCGTGAGACCCAGTACTTC. As protein: CASSLLRQGRETQYF.

DNA for the CDR3: TGTGCCAGCAGTTACGACCCCGGGAGGGGGCAGGGGCAGTACTTC. Protein sequence: CASSYDPGRGQGQYF. The chain carries TRBV6-5 and TRBJ2-7; maybe TRBD2 (8 bases). CDR3 length equals 15 residues. In germline, CDR1 is MNHEY, CDR2 SVGAGI. V shed 2 bases and J shed 9 bases, with 20 bases lying between them.

The V and J genes are TRBV27 and TRBJ2-7; D may correspond to TRBD1 or TRBD2 (5 bases each). This CDR3 is built from 15 residues. Germline V gene sequence: CDR1 MNHEY, CDR2 SMNVEV (reference sequence). Between the trimmed V and J ends, which lost 5 bases and 3 bases, there was a span of 17 bases. The CDR3 protein is CASSTGTKQIYEQYF. The CDR3 region has the DNA TGTGCCAGCAGTACCGGGACGAAGCAGATCTACGAGCAGTACTTC.

The chain joins TRBV28 to TRBJ2-7, with D hard to call. The CDR3 runs 18 residues. Germline CDR1 MDHEN, CDR2 SYDVKM. Trimming stripped 2 bases from V and 4 bases from J, with 24 bases between. The CDR3 spells CASSLNRAGHRHFYEQYF. The CDR3, as DNA: TGTGCCAGCAGTTTAAATAGGGCAGGCCATAGGCACTTTTACGAGCAGTACTTC.

The chain couples TRBV20-1 to TRBJ2-5; maybe TRBD2 (5 bases). Germline V CDR1 and CDR2: DFQATT, SNEGSKA (reference sequence). The V end was cut by 4 bases, the J end by 3 bases, with 6 bases between. The length of the CDR3 is 11 residues. DNA for the CDR3: TGCAGTGCTACCGGGAAAGAGACCCAGTACTTC. Its protein is CSATGKETQYF.

This chain connects TRBV29-1 to TRBJ1-4; D remains ambiguous. V lost 4 bases, J lost 4 bases, and 10 bases lay in between. CDR3 length equals 13 residues. The germline V gene encodes CDR1 SQVTM and CDR2 ANQGSEA. In nucleotides, the CDR3 is TGCAGCGTTGTTGTGCAGCTTAATGAAAAACTGTTTTTT. Protein product: CSVVVQLNEKLFF.

This clone was picked up one time. This sequence joins TRBV28 and TRBJ1-5; TRBD1 matches at 7 bases. This CDR3 has 14 residues. Per the germline V gene, CDR1 is MDHEN and CDR2 is SYDVKM. V gave up 5 bases and J gave up 3 bases; unmatched junction bases: 4. In DNA, the CDR3 is TGTGCCAGCAGTCGACAGGGTAACAATCAGCCCCAGCATTTT. Protein sequence: CASSRQGNNQPQHF.

This chain connects TRBV5-1 to TRBJ2-3; D is ambiguous. Germline V gives CDR1 SGHRS, CDR2 YFSETQ. V lost 0 bases and J 4 bases, leaving 9 bases between the germline ends. The CDR3 runs to 14 residues. The CDR3 DNA is TGCGCCAGCAGCTTGGCCGGGTGGGCAGATACGCAGTATTTT. This sequence encodes CASSLAGWADTQYF. The full variable domain, rest sourced from reference TRBV5-1 and TRBJ2-3, is KAGVTQTPRYLIKTRGQQVTLSCSPISGHRSVSWYQQTPGQGLQFLFEYFSETQRNKGNFPGRFSGRQFSNSRSEMNVSTLELGDSALYLCASSLAGWADTQYFGPGTRLTVL.

The V gene is TRBV11-2, the J gene TRBJ2-1; D is uncertain. V was trimmed by 5 bases and J by 8 bases, leaving 13 bases between them. Germline values: CDR1 SGHAT, CDR2 FQNNGV. CDR3 length: 13 residues. The CDR3 loop is CASSPGPGDEQFF. In DNA form, the CDR3 reads TGTGCCAGCAGCCCCGGGCCGGGCGATGAGCAGTTCTTC.

The rearrangement joins TRBV27 to TRBJ2-1; 9 bases are shared with TRBD2. CDR1 is MNHEY, CDR2 SMNVEV, per germline (reference sequence). The trim removed 6 bases at V and 6 bases at J, leaving 15 bases unmatched. The CDR3 sequence is 17 residues long. The CDR3: CASSPRLAGVHPNEQFF. The CDR3 DNA sequence: TGTGCCAGCAGCCCCCGATTAGCGGGAGTACACCCCAATGAGCAGTTCTTC.

The table lists this clone with a count of one. The chain combines TRBV5-6 with TRBJ1-4; maybe TRBD1 (6 bases). Per the germline V gene, CDR1 is SGHDT and CDR2 is YYEEEE. The CDR3 covers 15 residues. V was shortened by 1 base and J by 4 bases, with 11 bases between the two germline ends. CDR3 sequence: CASSLSTGGNEKLFF. CDR3 DNA sequence: TGTGCCAGCAGCTTGTCGACAGGCGGTAATGAAAAACTGTTTTTT.

The chain couples TRBV30 to TRBJ1-1; possible D gene TRBD1, 5 bases. Germline V lookup: CDR1 GTSNPN, CDR2 SVGIG (reference sequence). Trimming shortened V by 0 bases and J by 1 base, and 21 bases separated the two germline ends. The CDR3 totals 18 residues. CDR3 bases: TGTGCCTGGAGTGTATTATCCGGGGCAGCGGAATGGAACACTGAAGCTTTCTTT. The encoded protein is CAWSVLSGAAEWNTEAFF.

This chain uses TRBV18 with TRBJ2-1; 7 nucleotides align to TRBD1. The CDR3 has 13 residues. CDR1 and CDR2 from the germline V gene are KGHSH and LQKENI. The J segment lost 8 bases and the V segment lost 4 bases, leaving 5 bases of the junction unmatched. CDR3 bases: TGTGCCAGCTCACGCGACAGGGACGATGAGCAGTTCTTC. This sequence encodes CASSRDRDDEQFF.

The chain couples TRBV28 to TRBJ1-3; D gene ambiguous. The length of the CDR3 is 12 residues. Germline CDR1 MDHEN, CDR2 SYDVKM. Trimming stripped 6 bases from V and 4 bases from J, with 7 bases between. The CDR3 DNA is TGTGCCAGCAGCGTCGGAGGAAACACCATATATTTT. Translated, it gives CASSVGGNTIYF.

V usage is TRBV7-2 and J usage is TRBJ2-2; 7 nucleotides agree with TRBD1. The CDR3 has 14 residues. Germline V gene sequence: CDR1 SGHTA, CDR2 FQGNSA. The ends lost 0 bases at V and 7 bases at J; junction bases unmatched: 2. CDR3 in DNA: TGTGCCAGCAGCTTAGCAGGGGGCCTCGGGGAGCTGTTTTTT. It specifies CASSLAGGLGELFF.

The rearrangement joins TRBV19 to TRBJ1-5; D gene unclear. Germline V lookup: CDR1 LNHDA, CDR2 SQIVND (reference sequence). The CDR3 is made up of 17 amino acids. The V gene lost 2 bases and the J gene lost 0 bases, with 14 bases spanning the gap. CDR3 loop: CASSITPRPVSNQPQHF. The CDR3 region has the DNA TGTGCCAGTAGTATAACCCCGCGCCCGGTTAGCAATCAGCCCCAGCATTTT.

J is TRBJ1-1 and V is TRBV2, with D unclear. Trimming took off 6 bases at V and 1 base at J, with 15 bases between the two ends. Germline V lookup: CDR1 SNHLY, CDR2 FYNNEI. There are 15 residues in the CDR3. The CDR3 DNA reads as TGTGCCAGCAGCGTCCTCGGTCGGGGGAACACTGAAGCTTTCTTT. Translating gives CASSVLGRGNTEAFF.

This chain uses TRBV5-1 with TRBJ2-6; unclear D gene. V lost 4 bases, J lost 0 bases, and 11 bases lay in between. CDR3 length equals 16 residues. Looked up from germline, CDR1 is SGHRS and CDR2 is YFSETQ. The CDR3 bases are TGCGCCAGCAGCCCCGCACCGAGCTCTGGGGCCAACGTCCTGACTTTC. It translates to CASSPAPSSGANVLTF.

CDR3 sequence (DNA): TGTGCCAGCAGCTTATTGGGGGGGAATCAGCCCCAGCATTTT. This sequence encodes CASSLLGGNQPQHF. The rearrangement joins TRBV11-2 to TRBJ1-5; maybe TRBD1 (5 bases). The CDR3 sequence is 14 residues long. In germline, CDR1 is SGHAT, CDR2 FQNNGV. The germline V and J ends were trimmed by 2 bases and 4 bases, with 9 bases remaining between them.

This rearrangement joins TRBV6-5 to TRBJ1-2; D possibly corresponds to TRBD1 (6 bases). Trimming cost V 6 bases and J 2 bases, with 10 bases left between them. This CDR3 region has 13 residues. The V gene's germline CDR1 is MNHEY and CDR2 SVGAGI. CDR3 nucleotide sequence: TGTGCCAGCAGACAGGGTGAGAACTATGGCTACACCTTC. It yields the protein CASRQGENYGYTF.

This chain joins TRBV5-1 and TRBJ2-7; D not resolved. The CDR3 is made up of 14 amino acids. V was cut by 1 base and J by 1 base, with 9 bases left in between. Germline CDR1 and CDR2: SGHRS and YFSETQ. CDR3 DNA: TGCGCCAGCAGCTTGAGCACGGATTCCTACGAGCAGTACTTC. Its translation: CASSLSTDSYEQYF.

The V gene is TRBV15, the J gene TRBJ2-2; D is unclear. The CDR3 extends over 15 amino acids. With 2 bases removed from V and 8 bases from J, the gap between germline ends came to 15 bases. Per the germline V gene, CDR1 is LNHNV and CDR2 is YYDKDF (reference sequence). The CDR3: CATSRTLPGSGELFF. CDR3 nucleotide sequence: TGTGCCACCAGCAGAACCCTTCCGGGCTCGGGGGAGCTGTTTTTT.

The genes are TRBV30 and TRBJ1-6; D not resolved. The CDR3 extends over 13 amino acids. V shed 3 bases and J shed 4 bases, with 7 bases lying between them. The germline V gene has CDR1 GTSNPN and CDR2 SVGIG (reference sequence). CDR3 sequence reads: CAWRASYNSPLHF. CDR3 coding DNA: TGTGCCTGGAGGGCCTCATATAATTCACCCCTCCACTTT.

The chain uses TRBV5-6 and TRBJ2-5; 13 bases agree with TRBD2. Per germline, CDR1 SGHDT and CDR2 YYEEEE. The ends lost 4 bases at V and 5 bases at J; junction bases unmatched: 8. The CDR3 spans 16 residues. Here the CDR3 reads CASSPGLAGEKETQYF. The CDR3 coding sequence is TGTGCCAGCAGCCCTGGACTAGCGGGAGAAAAGGAGACCCAGTACTTC.

The chain links TRBV7-2 to TRBJ1-2, with D unclear. Germline assignment: CDR1 SGHTA and CDR2 FQGNSA. V lost 1 base, J lost 1 base, and 4 bases lay in between. The CDR3 has 13 residues. CDR3 nucleotide sequence: TGTGCCAGCAGCTTAGGGATTAACTATGGCTACACCTTC. Protein product: CASSLGINYGYTF. The variable domain in full, completed from reference TRBV7-2 and TRBJ1-2, reads GAGVSQSPSNKVTEKGKDVELRCDPISGHTALYWYRQSLGQGLEFLIYFQGNSAPDKSGLPSDRFSAERTGGSVSTLTIQRTQQEDSAVYLCASSLGINYGYTFGSGTRLTVV.

V and J are TRBV19 and TRBJ1-5; the D gene is possibly TRBD1 (6 bases). The germline V gene encodes CDR1 LNHDA and CDR2 SQIVND (reference sequence). CDR3 length: 12 amino acids. The ends were cut back, 6 bases at V and 7 bases at J, with 10 bases in the middle. CDR3 protein: CASSTGRQPQHF. The CDR3 nucleotides are TGTGCCAGTAGCACAGGGAGGCAGCCCCAGCATTTT.

The chain recombines TRBV2 with TRBJ1-4; no firm D call. This CDR3 region has 12 residues. Germline V gene lookup returns CDR1 SNHLY and CDR2 FYNNEI. V dropped 9 bases and J dropped 5 bases, with 10 bases sitting between them. The CDR3 region is CASSRPNEKLFF. Here the CDR3 DNA reads TGTGCCAGTAGTCGGCCAAATGAAAAACTGTTTTTT.

The chain is built from TRBV4-1 and TRBJ2-1; D possibly corresponds to TRBD2 (6 bases). The CDR3 runs 15 residues. Trimming pared 3 bases from V and 6 bases from J, leaving 15 bases between. CDR1 is MGHRA and CDR2 is YSYEKL in the germline V gene. The CDR3: CASSQTAGRPNEQFF. The CDR3 DNA is TGCGCCAGCAGCCAGACCGCGGGGAGGCCCAATGAGCAGTTCTTC.

The chain couples TRBV28 to TRBJ1-1; a possible D gene is TRBD1 (6 bases). Germline lookup yields CDR1 MDHEN and CDR2 SYDVKM. This CDR3 contains 14 residues. V was shortened by 6 bases and J by 0 bases, with 11 bases between the two germline ends. For the CDR3, the DNA is TGTGCCAGCAGAAACAGGGTTGTGAACACTGAAGCTTTCTTT. This gives the protein CASRNRVVNTEAFF.